The 7 T cell receptor beta chains listed next were all sequenced from one sample in a study of blood T cell repertoires in COVID-19. TCRdb's table, derived via immunoSEQ multiplex PCR, lists solely in-frame clones and lacks some. The table records around 130,000 clones, more than 75% of them present only once. Material: peripheral blood. The receptors shown here come from a woman aged 45-60 years who had recovered from COVID-19.

This clone came up a few times. The chain has TRBV5-1 and TRBJ1-1; D gene unclear. There are 13 residues in the CDR3. V lost 4 bases and J 0 bases, leaving 7 bases between the germline ends. CDR1 SGHRS and CDR2 YFSETQ come from the germline V gene. For the CDR3, the DNA is TGCGCCAGCAGCACCACGGTGAACACTGAAGCTTTCTTT. This sequence encodes CASSTTVNTEAFF.

In nucleotides, the CDR3 is TGCGCCAGCAGCCCGGGGACAGGGACTTCTCCTGAAGCTTTCTTT. This sequence encodes CASSPGTGTSPEAFF. The chain carries TRBV5-1 and TRBJ1-1; 9 bases are shared with TRBD1. With V trimmed by 4 bases and J by 6 bases, 10 bases remained unmatched. Germline assignment: CDR1 SGHRS and CDR2 YFSETQ. The length of the CDR3 is 15 residues.

J is TRBJ1-3 and V is TRBV6-5; no definite D call. The V gene lost 2 bases and the J gene lost 4 bases, with 9 bases spanning the gap. Germline V gene sequence: CDR1 MNHEY, CDR2 SVGAGI. This CDR3 is 14 amino acids long. As DNA, the CDR3 is TGTGCCAGCAGTTACGGCGGAGGGGGAAACACCATATATTTT. This codes for CASSYGGGGNTIYF.

In its sample, this clone was seen a few times. The genes are TRBV2 and TRBJ2-1, with D possibly being TRBD2 (6 bases). V lost 5 bases, J lost 4 bases, and 15 bases lay in between. Per the germline V gene, CDR1 is SNHLY and CDR2 is FYNNEI. The CDR3 totals 15 residues. The CDR3 protein is CASSPTRSFYNEQFF. The DNA of the CDR3 is TGTGCCAGCAGTCCGACTAGGAGCTTTTACAATGAGCAGTTCTTC.

This chain uses TRBV19 with TRBJ2-1; D possibly corresponds to TRBD2 (5 bases). V was cut by 3 bases and J by 10 bases, with 19 bases left in between. This CDR3 is 15 amino acids long. Germline CDR1 reads LNHDA; CDR2 reads SQIVND (reference sequence). The CDR3 is CASSMAISSMLEQFF. CDR3 nucleotide sequence: TGTGCCAGTAGTATGGCGATATCTAGCATGCTGGAGCAGTTCTTC.

This clone has a single count. The rearrangement uses TRBV4-3 and TRBJ2-6, with D perhaps TRBD1 (5 bases). Germline V gene data show CDR1 as LGHNA and CDR2 as YSLEER. Trimming cost V 3 bases and J 4 bases, with 10 bases left between them. This CDR3 has 15 amino acids. CDR3 nucleotides: TGCGCCAGCAGCCATCCAGGGTTCGGGGCCAACGTCCTGACTTTC. Amino acid sequence: CASSHPGFGANVLTF.

This rearrangement joins TRBV11-2 to TRBJ2-5; D perhaps matches TRBD2 (6 bases). Between the trimmed V and J ends, which lost 3 bases and 5 bases, there was a span of 22 bases. CDR1 SGHAT and CDR2 FQNNGV come from the germline V gene. The CDR3 has 17 amino acids. The CDR3 region has the DNA TGTGCCAGCAGCTTGACGCTTTGGAGGGAGCCGGGGGAGACCCAGTACTTC. This sequence encodes CASSLTLWREPGETQYF.